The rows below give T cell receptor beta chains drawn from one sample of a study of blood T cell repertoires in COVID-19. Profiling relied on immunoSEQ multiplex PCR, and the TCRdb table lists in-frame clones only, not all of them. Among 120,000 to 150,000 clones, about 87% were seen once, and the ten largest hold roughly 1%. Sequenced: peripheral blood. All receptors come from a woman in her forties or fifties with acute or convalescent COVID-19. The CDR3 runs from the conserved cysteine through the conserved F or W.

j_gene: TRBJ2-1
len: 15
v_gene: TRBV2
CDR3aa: CASSEALGSNNEQFF

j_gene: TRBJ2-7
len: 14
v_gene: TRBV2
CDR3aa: CASSEYRRSYEQYF

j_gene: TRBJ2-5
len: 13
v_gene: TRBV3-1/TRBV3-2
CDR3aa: CASSLGLSETQYF

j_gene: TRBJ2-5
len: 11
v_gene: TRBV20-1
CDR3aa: CSAAEQETQYF

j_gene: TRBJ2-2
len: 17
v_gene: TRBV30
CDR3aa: CAWSVPYGHTNTGELFF

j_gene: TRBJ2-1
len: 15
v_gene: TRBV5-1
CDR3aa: CASRPGQGAYNEQFF

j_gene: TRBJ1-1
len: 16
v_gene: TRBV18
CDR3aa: CASSPQGGLVNTEAFF

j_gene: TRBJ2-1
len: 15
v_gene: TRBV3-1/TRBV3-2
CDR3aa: CASTRGLAGVNEQFF

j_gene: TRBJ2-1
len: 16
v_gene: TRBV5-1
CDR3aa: CASSGTSGGPEIEQFF

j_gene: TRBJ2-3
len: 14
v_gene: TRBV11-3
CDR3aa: CASSLGVGRDTQYF

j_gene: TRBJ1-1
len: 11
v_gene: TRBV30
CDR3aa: CAWGGITEAFF

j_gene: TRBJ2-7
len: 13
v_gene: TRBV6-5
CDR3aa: CASSHRASYEQYF

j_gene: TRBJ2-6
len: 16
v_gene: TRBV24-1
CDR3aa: CATSDFQGSGANVLTF

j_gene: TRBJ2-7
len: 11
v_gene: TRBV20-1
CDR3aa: CSARVILEQYF

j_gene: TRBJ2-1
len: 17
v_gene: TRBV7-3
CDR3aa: CASSLPGTSGRENEQFF

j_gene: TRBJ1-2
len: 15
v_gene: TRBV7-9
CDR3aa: CASSLEVNSNYGYTF

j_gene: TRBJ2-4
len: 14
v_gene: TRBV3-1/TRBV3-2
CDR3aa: CASSQGTSGGAQYF

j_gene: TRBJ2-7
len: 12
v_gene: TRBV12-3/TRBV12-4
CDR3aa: CASSFAEREQYF

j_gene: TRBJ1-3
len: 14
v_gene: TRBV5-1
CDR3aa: CASSDRVSGNTIYF

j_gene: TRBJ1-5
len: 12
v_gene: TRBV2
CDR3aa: CASSDSNQPQHF

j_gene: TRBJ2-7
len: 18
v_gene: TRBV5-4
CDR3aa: CASSKGLAGGRTSYEQYF

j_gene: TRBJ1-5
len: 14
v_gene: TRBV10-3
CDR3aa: CAISDSRVEQPQHF

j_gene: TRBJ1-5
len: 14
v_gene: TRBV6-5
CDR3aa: CASSPKLGNQPQHF

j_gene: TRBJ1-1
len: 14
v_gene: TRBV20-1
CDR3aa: CSASGLGGYTEAFF

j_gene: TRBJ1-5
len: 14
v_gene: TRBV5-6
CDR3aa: CASSQRGFNQPQHF

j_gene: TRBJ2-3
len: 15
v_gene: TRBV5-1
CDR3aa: CASSLRTPDTDTQYF

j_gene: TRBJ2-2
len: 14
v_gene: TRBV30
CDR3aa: CAWSVTGDTGELFF

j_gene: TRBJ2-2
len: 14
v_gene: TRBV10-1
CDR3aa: CASRSAARTGELFF

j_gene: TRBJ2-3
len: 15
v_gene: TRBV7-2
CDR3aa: CASELLAGATDTQYF

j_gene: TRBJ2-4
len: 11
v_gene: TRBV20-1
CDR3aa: CSGSGKNIQYF

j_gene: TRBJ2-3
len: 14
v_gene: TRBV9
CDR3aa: CASSVEDFTDTQYF

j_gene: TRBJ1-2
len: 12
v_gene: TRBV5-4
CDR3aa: CASSSSHYGYTF

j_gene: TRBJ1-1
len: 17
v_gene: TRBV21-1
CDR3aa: CASSRGGQVWLNTEAFF

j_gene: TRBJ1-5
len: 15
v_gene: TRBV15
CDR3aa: CATSTRTASNQPQHF

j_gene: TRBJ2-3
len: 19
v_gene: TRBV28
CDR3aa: CASSPGTSGGAANTDTQYF

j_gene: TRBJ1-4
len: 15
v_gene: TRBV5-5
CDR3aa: CASSLGGRGEEKLFF

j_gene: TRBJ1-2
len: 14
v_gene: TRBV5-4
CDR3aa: CASSPGQAVHGYTF

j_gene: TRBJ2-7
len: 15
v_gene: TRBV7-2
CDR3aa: CASSLASGGRYEQYF

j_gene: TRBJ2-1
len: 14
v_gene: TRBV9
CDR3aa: CASSVRDRVNEQFF

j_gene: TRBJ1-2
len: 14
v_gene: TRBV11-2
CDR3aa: CASSNTGGNYGYTF

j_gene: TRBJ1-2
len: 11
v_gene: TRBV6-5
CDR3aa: CASSKEGGYTF

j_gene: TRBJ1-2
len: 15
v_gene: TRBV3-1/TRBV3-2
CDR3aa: CASSQNYRSNYGYTF

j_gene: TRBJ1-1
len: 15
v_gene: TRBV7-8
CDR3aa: CASSPLQGADTEAFF

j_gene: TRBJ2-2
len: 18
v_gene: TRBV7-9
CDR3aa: CASSLILAGGANTGELFF

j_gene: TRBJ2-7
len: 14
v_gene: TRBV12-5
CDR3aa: CASGTGQGSYEQYF

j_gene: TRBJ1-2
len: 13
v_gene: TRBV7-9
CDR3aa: CASSLGRVYGYTF

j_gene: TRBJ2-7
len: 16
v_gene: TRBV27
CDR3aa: CASSKGLAGGTYEQYF

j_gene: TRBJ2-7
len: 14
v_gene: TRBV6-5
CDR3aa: CASGITGLSYEQYF

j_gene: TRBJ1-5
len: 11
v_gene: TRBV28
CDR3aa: CAGGGNQPQHF